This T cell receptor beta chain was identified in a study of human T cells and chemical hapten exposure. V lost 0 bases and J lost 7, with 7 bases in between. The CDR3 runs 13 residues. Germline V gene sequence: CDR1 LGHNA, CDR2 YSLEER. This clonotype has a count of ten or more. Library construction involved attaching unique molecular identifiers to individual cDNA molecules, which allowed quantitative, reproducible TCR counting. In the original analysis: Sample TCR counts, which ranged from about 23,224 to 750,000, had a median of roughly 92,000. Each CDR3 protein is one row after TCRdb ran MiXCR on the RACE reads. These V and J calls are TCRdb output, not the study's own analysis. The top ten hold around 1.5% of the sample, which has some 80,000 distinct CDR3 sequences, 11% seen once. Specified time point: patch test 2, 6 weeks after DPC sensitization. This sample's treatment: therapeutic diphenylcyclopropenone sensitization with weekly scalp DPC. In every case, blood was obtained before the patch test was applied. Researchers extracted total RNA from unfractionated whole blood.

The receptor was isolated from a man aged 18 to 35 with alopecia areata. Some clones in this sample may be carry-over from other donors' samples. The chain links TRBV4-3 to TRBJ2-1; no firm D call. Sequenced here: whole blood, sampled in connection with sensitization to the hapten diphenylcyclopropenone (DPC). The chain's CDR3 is CASSQEGWNEQFF. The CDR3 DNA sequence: TGCGCCAGCAGCCAAGAGGGCTGGAATGAGCAGTTCTTC.